This TCR beta chain is drawn from a study of radiotherapy plus CTLA-4 blockade in lung cancer (dated by TCRdb to between 2017 and 2018). With regard to the full study: Among enrolled patients, roughly 20% had an objective response and about 30% reached disease control. Here is what the overall study found, with its caveats: TCR clones derived from tumors expanded in peripheral blood after treatment with radiotherapy and ipilimumab. The strongest predictors of response were reported to be early dynamic shifts in blood T cell clones along with a rise in serum interferon-beta following radiation.

Notes on this clone: Its target antigen remains unknown. The input lacks base qualities; no much larger clone sits a single base away.

Via the germline V gene, CDR1 is MGHRA and CDR2 YSYEKL. From the cysteine up to the phenylalanine, the CDR3 has a length of 19 residues. The CDR3 DNA has 57 bases and is translated from base 1. The V end gives up 1 base and the J end 1 base, leaving 12 bases in the junction not matched to a gene. The study tested focal radiation therapy combined with CTLA-4 blockade (ipilimumab) in patients with chemo-refractory metastatic non-small-cell lung cancer. Library construction relied on the immunoSEQ multiplex PCR assay. TCRdb's version of the immuneACCESS table is confined to in-frame rearrangements and falls short of the full clone set. An unresolved V gene accounts for under half of the shortfall where checked; the remainder is of unknown origin. This sample lists roughly 78,000 clones; more than 75% were detected once. Around 7% of the sample is taken by the ten largest.

The sequence joins TRBV4-1 to TRBJ1-3; the junction holds 8 bases that match TRBD1. The sequence derives from a human donor with non-small cell lung cancer who had a complete response to radiotherapy plus ipilimumab. The sequences come from peripheral blood, collected from a patient treated with radiotherapy plus ipilimumab. CDR3 reads: CASSQGTLRTGRSGNTIYF. DNA sequence: TGCGCCAGCAGCCAAGGGACGCTAAGGACAGGGCGATCTGGAAACACCATATATTTT.